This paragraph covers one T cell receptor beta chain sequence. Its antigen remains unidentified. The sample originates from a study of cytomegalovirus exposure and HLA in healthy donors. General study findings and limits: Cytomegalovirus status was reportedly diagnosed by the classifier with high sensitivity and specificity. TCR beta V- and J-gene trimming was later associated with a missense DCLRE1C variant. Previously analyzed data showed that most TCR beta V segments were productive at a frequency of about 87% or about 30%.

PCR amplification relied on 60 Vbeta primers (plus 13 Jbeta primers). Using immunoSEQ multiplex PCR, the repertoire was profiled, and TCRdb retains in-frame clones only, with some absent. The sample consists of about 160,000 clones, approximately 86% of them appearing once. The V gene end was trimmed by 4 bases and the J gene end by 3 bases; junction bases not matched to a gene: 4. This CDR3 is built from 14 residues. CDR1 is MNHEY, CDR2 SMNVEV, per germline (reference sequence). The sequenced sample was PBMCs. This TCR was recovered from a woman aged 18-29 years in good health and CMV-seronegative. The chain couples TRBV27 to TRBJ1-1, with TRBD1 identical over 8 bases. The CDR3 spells CASSWDRTYTEAFF. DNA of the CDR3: TGTGCCAGCAGTTGGGACAGGACGTACACTGAAGCTTTCTTT.